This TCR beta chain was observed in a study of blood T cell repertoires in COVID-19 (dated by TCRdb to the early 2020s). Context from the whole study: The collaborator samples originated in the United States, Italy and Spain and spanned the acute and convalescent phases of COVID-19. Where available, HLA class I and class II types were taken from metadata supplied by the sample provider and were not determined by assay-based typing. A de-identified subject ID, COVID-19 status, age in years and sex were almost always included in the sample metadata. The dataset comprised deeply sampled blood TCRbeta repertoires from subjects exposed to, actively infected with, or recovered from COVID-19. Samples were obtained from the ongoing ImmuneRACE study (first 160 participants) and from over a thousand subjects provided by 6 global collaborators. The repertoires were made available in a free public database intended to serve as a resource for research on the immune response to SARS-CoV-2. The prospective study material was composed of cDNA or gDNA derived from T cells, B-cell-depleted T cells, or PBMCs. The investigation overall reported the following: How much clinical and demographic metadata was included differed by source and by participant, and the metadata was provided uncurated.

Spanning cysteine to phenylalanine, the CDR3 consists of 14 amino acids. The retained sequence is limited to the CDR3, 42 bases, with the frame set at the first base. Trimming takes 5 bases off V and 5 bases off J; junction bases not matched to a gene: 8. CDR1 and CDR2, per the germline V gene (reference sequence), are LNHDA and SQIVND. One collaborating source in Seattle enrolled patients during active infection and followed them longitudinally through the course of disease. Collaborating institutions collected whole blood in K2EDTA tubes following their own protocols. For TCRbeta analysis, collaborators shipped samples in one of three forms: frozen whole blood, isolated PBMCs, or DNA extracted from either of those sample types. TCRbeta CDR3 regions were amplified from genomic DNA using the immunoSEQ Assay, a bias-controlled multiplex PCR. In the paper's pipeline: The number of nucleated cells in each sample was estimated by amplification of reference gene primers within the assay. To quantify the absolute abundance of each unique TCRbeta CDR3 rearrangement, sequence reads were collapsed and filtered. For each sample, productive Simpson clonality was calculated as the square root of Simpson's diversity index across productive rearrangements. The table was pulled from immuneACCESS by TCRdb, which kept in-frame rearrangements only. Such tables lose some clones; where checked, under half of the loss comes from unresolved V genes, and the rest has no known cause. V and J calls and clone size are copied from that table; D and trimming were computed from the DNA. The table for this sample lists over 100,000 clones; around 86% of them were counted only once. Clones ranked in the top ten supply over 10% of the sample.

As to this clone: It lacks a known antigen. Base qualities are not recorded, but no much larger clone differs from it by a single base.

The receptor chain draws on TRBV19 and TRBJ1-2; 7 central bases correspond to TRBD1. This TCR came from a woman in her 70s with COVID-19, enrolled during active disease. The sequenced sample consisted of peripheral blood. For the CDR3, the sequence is CASSGTDPRYGYTF. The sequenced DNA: TGTGCCAGTAGTGGGACAGATCCTAGGTATGGCTACACCTTC.